The 3 T cell receptor beta chains listed next were all sequenced from one sample in a study of T-cell memory formation after mild COVID-19 (dated by TCRdb to about 2021). Libraries were prepared through 5' RACE. This sample was sequenced with an Illumina NovaSeq 6000. TCRdb reworked the public reads: Q25 trimming with fastp, MiXCR clone assembly, productive beta chains retained. Identical CDR3 protein sequences are pooled into one entry, listed with their most common genes and DNA. Counted in this sample were 450,000 or so distinct CDR3 sequences; more than 20% of them appeared once. The ten biggest clones cover approximately 13% of the sample. Sequencing used PBMCs or a T cell subset sorted from them (not recorded which). Source of these receptors: an adult woman who had mild COVID-19 (a few samples of this study predate the infection). The sample titles of this study are shuffled in the database, so cell type and time point are left out; the donor was told from shared clones.

This clonotype has a handful of counts. The chain recombines TRBV12-3 or TRBV12-4 with TRBJ2-1; unclear D gene. V lost 3 bases to trimming and J lost 8 bases, with 14 bases between them. This CDR3 comprises 14 residues. The CDR3 reads CASSFFPSGHEQFF. The CDR3 region has the DNA TGTGCCAGCAGTTTCTTCCCCTCCGGGCATGAGCAGTTCTTC.

This clonotype came up a few times. The genes are TRBV6-1 and TRBJ2-2; D ambiguous. Germline V gene lookup returns CDR1 MNHNS and CDR2 SASEGT. The CDR3 sequence is 15 residues long. V shed 6 bases and J shed 6 bases, with 17 bases lying between them. CDR3 residues: CASRPAEPRAGELFF. The CDR3 DNA is TGTGCCAGCAGGCCTGCGGAACCCCGAGCCGGGGAGCTGTTTTTT.

This clonotype was seen a handful of times. The chain combines TRBV6-5 with TRBJ2-1; D not certain. Between the trimmed V and J ends, which lost 2 bases and 8 bases, there was a span of 13 bases. CDR3 size: 14 residues. Germline V gene sequence: CDR1 MNHEY, CDR2 SVGAGI. CDR3 sequence (DNA): TGTGCCAGCAGTTACGGTCATCGAGGCTATGAGCAGTTCTTC. Amino acid sequence: CASSYGHRGYEQFF.